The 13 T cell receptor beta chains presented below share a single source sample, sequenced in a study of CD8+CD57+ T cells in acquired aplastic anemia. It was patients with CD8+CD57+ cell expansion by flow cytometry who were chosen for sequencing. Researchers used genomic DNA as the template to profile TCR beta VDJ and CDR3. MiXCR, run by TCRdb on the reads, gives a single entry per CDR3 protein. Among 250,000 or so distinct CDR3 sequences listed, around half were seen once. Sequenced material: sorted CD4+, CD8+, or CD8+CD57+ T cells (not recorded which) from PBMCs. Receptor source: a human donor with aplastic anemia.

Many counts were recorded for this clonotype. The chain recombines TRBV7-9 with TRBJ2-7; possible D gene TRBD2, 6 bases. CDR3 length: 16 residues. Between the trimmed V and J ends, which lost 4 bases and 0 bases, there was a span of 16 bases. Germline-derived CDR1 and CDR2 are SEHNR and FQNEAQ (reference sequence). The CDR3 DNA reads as TGTGCCAGCAGCTGGGGTAGCGGAAGAAGCTCCTACGAGCAGTACTTC. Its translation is CASSWGSGRSSYEQYF.

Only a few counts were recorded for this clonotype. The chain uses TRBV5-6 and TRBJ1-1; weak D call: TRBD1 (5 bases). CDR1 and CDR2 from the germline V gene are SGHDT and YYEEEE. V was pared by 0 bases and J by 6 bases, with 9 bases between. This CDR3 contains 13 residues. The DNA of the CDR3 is TGTGCCAGCAGCTTGGGGCCAGGGCCTGAAGCTTTCTTT. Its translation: CASSLGPGPEAFF.

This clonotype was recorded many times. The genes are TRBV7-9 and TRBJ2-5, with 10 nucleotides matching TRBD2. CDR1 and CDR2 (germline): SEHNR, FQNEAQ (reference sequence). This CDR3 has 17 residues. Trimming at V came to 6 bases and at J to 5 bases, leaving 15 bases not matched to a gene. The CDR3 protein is CASRGGLADPRWETQYF. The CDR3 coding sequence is TGTGCCAGCAGGGGAGGACTAGCGGACCCCAGGTGGGAGACCCAGTACTTC.

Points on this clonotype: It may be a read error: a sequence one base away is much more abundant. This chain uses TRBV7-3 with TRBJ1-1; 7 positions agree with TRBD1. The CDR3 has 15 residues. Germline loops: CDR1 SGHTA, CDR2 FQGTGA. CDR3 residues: CAGSHPTGWDTEAFF. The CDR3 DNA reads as TGTGCCGGCAGCCACCCGACAGGGTGGGACACTGAAGCTTTCTTT.

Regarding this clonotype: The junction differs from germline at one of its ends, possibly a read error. The chain's CDR3 is CATSDPSRTANGEQFF. CDR3 bases: TGTGCCACCAGTGATCCCTCACGGACTGCTAATGGGGAGCAGTTCTTC. The chain employs TRBV2 and TRBJ2-1; a weak D match, TRBD2 (5 bases). The CDR3 length is 16 residues. CDR1 and CDR2 (germline): SNHLY, FYNNEI.

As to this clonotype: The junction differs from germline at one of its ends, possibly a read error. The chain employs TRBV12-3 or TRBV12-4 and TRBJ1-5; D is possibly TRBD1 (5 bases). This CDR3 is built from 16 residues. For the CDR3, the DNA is TGTGCCAGCAGTGAAGCGCCAGGGTCGGGTAATCGGCCCCAGCATTTT. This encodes CASSEAPGSGNRPQHF.

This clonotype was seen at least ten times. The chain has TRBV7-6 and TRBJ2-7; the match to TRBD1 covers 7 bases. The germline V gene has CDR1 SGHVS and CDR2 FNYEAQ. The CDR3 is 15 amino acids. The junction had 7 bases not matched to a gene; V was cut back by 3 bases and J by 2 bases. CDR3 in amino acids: CASSFETGPPYEQYF. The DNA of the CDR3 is TGTGCCAGCAGCTTTGAGACAGGGCCGCCCTACGAGCAGTACTTC.

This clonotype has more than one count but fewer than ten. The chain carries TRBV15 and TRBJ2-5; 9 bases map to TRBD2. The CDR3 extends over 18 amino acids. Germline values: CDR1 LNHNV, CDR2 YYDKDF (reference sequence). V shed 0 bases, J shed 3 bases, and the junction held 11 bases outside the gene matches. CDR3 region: CATSRDPLAGGGKETQYF. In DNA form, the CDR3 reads TGTGCCACCAGCAGAGATCCTCTGGCGGGAGGGGGAAAAGAGACCCAGTACTTC.

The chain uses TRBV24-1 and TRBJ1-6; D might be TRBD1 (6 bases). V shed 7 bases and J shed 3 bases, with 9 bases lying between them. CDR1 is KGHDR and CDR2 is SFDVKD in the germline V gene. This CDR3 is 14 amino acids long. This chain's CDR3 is CATRQGYYNSPLHF. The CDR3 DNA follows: TGTGCCACCAGACAGGGCTACTATAATTCACCCCTCCACTTT.

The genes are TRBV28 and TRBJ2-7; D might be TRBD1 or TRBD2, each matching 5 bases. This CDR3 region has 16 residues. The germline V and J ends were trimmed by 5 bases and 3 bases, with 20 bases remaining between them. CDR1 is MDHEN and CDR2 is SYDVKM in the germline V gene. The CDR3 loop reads CASSQTLPGRHYEQYF. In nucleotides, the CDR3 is TGTGCCAGCAGTCAGACACTCCCGGGACGGCACTACGAGCAGTACTTC.

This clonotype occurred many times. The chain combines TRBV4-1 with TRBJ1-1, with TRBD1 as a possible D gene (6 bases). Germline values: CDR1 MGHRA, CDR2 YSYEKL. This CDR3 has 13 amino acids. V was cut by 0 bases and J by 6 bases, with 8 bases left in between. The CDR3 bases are TGCGCCAGCAGCCAAGATAGGGGGTCTGAAGCTTTCTTT. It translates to CASSQDRGSEAFF.

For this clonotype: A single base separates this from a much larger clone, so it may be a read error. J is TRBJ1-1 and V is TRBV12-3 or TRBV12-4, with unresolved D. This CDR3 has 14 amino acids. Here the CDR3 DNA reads TGTGCCAGCAGTTTGAGCTTGGTAAAGACTGAAGCTTCCTTT. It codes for CASSLSLVKTEASF.

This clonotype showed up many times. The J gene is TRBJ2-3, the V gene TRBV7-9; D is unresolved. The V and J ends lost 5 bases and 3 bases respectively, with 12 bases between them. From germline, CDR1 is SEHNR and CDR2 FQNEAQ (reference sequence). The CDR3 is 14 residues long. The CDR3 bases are TGTGCCAGCAGCCCAGAAGCCTCGACAGATACGCAGTATTTT. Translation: CASSPEASTDTQYF.